Presented here are 5 T cell receptor beta chains from one specimen sequenced in a study of PD-1 blockade in classical Hodgkin lymphoma. After autologous stem cell transplantation all patients relapsed, and prior brentuximab vedotin exposure differed between cohorts. Assay used: immunoSEQ multiplex PCR; TCRdb lists only in-frame clones, some missing. The table lists approximately 32,000 clones, 65% to 90% of them singletons. Sequenced material: peripheral blood mononuclear cells (PBMCs), taken at baseline. These receptors were obtained from a human donor with classical Hodgkin lymphoma.

The CDR3 loop is CASSGARRDTYNEQFF. Written as DNA, the CDR3 is TGTGCCAGCTCCGGGGCCCGACGGGATACCTACAATGAGCAGTTCTTC. The chain carries TRBV18 and TRBJ2-1; TRBD1 or TRBD2 may be the D gene (5 bases each). CDR1 and CDR2 from the germline V gene are KGHSH and LQKENI. V gave up 6 bases and J gave up 2 bases, with 17 bases separating them. The CDR3 is 16 residues long.

The rearrangement uses TRBV6-5 and TRBJ2-3; no clear D gene. Germline CDR1 reads MNHEY; CDR2 reads SVGAGI. V was shortened by 0 bases and J by 7 bases, with 14 bases between the two germline ends. The CDR3 runs to 15 residues. The CDR3 here is CASSYSRATINTQYF. Here the CDR3 DNA reads TGTGCCAGCAGTTACTCGAGAGCCACAATCAATACGCAGTATTTT.

This clone has more than one count but fewer than ten. The V gene is TRBV7-2, the J gene TRBJ1-2; D is possibly TRBD1 (5 bases). CDR3 length: 13 residues. Deletions cut 3 bases from V and 0 bases from J, with 5 bases between. Germline CDR1 SGHTA, CDR2 FQGNSA. Written as DNA, the CDR3 is TGTGCCAGCAGCTTGACAGCTAACTATGGCTACACCTTC. Protein sequence: CASSLTANYGYTF.

The rearrangement uses TRBV13 and TRBJ1-3; tentative D call: TRBD1 (5 bases). Germline CDR1 is PRHDT and CDR2 is FYEKMQ (reference sequence). V was trimmed by 7 bases and J by 0 bases, leaving 19 bases between them. The CDR3 is 17 amino acids. CDR3 protein: CASTQTFGTASGNTIYF. The CDR3 nucleotides are TGTGCCAGCACCCAAACATTCGGGACGGCCTCTGGAAACACCATATATTTT.

The V call is TRBV28, the J call TRBJ1-5; no reliable D call. Germline CDR1 and CDR2: MDHEN and SYDVKM. Trimming stripped 5 bases from V and 3 bases from J, with 11 bases between. The CDR3 runs to 14 residues. The CDR3 loop is CASSTPSHNQPQHF. The CDR3 DNA reads as TGTGCCAGCAGTACGCCATCCCACAATCAGCCCCAGCATTTT.